This T cell receptor beta chain emerged from a study of Ad26.COV2.S vaccination and SARS-CoV-2 variants (dated by TCRdb to about 2021). Broadly, across the study: Donors in the vaccine arm were drawn from COV1001, a multicentre, randomized, double-blind, placebo-controlled phase I-IIa trial testing Ad26.COV2.S in healthy adults. TCRbeta repertoire sequencing was used to assess the specificity and breadth of SARS-CoV-2-reactive T cell receptors after Ad26.COV2.S vaccination. A total of around 32 samples were included in the TCR-sequenced set, comprising roughly 19 Ad26.COV2.S vaccine recipients, 5 placebo recipients and 8 SARS-CoV-2 convalescent individuals. Investigators did not know the trial group allocation while performing experiments and assessing outcomes. Trial participants were randomized into five groups of five: low-dose or high-dose Ad26.COV2.S given once or twice, or placebo on both occasions. Dosing of Ad26.COV2.S was intramuscular, at either 5x10^10 or 1x10^11 viral particles, delivered as one shot or as two shots spaced 56 days apart.

Points the paper makes about the study in general: The study was not powered to compare responses between vaccine doses or regimens. Non-spike TCR breadth was comparable between vaccine and placebo recipients, consistent with the vaccine containing only spike. After vaccination, spike-specific CD8+ and CD4+ T cell responses were reported to show substantial breadth. Compared with placebo recipients, Ad26.COV2.S recipients showed higher spike-specific TCR breadth (P = 0.0014). It was noted by the authors that total T cell responses may have been underestimated by the TCR breadth and depth analyses.

With respect to this clone: Its cognate antigen has yet to be identified. Per-base quality was not reported, and no clone a single base away is much larger than it.

The label giving this sample's treatment or condition can be read as: about 20 received Ad26.COV2.S at low or high dose, single or two shots; 5 received placebo; per-sample allocation not given. For vaccine and placebo recipients, repertoires were sequenced using samples collected on day 63 after the first injection. In Cohort 1b, around 23 adults aged 18-55 years were enrolled at a single site in Boston, USA, between 29 July and 7 August 2020. As a vaccine, Ad26.COV2.S was a replication-incompetent adenovirus type 26 vector that expressed a prefusion-stabilized SARS-CoV-2 spike protein derived from the original Wuhan strain. The immunoSEQ Assay was the method used to sequence TCRbeta CDR3 regions. After extraction, genomic DNA underwent amplification by bias-controlled multiplex PCR, followed by high-throughput sequencing. The paper's processing steps were these. To quantify the absolute abundance of every unique TCRbeta CDR3 region, sequences were collapsed and filtered. T cell fraction was estimated by normalizing TCRbeta template counts to usable DNA, which was measured by amplifying reference genes present in all nucleated cells. Repertoire TCRs were annotated as SARS-CoV-2-specific when V gene, CDR3 amino acid sequence and J gene were exactly matched to a known reactive TCR set. The reference SARS-CoV-2 TCR set was obtained from MIRA and was filtered for enrichment in COVID-19-positive ImmuneCODE repertoires, whereby public or cross-reactive TCRs were removed. Based on the MIRA antigens, annotated TCRs were further analysed at the level of specific ORF or position within ORF. Breadth was defined as annotated unique rearrangements over total unique productive rearrangements; depth was the summed frequency of those rearrangements. Two-sided Wilcoxon rank-sum tests were applied when comparing TCR breadth between groups. Not all clones reach the TCRdb copy of this immuneACCESS table, which keeps in-frame sequences only. Checked studies attribute under half of the gap to unresolved V genes and leave the rest unexplained. V and J calls and clone size are given by that table; D and trimming were obtained from the DNA. In this sample the table shows more than 300,000 clones, around four fifths of which occur a single time. The top ten clones comprise 2% to 2.5% of the sample.

The source material was peripheral blood, sampled in a trial of Ad26.COV2.S vaccine versus placebo. This clonotype was sampled from a person aged 18-60 years who received the Ad26.COV2.S COVID-19 vaccine or a placebo.

The DNA sequence is TGCGCCAGCAGCCAAGACAGGGGTTCTGAAGGCTATGGCTACACCTTC. Its coded protein is CASSQDRGSEGYGYTF. The rearranged chain carries TRBV4-1 and TRBJ1-2; perhaps TRBD1 is the D gene, with 6 bases matching. The germline V gene sets CDR1 to MGHRA and CDR2 to YSYEKL. Reading from cysteine to phenylalanine, the CDR3 counts 16 amino acids. The read is trimmed to its CDR3 DNA, 48 bases read in frame from base 1. The trim is 0 bases for V and 4 bases for J, with a gap of 15 bases between the germline ends.